The 21 T cell receptor beta chains reported below all come from one sample, sequenced in a study of blood T cell repertoires in COVID-19. The method was immunoSEQ multiplex PCR; TCRdb's version includes in-frame clones alone and lacks a portion of them. This sample has 100,000 to 150,000 clones, with 80% to 90% found just once. The sequenced material came from peripheral blood. The receptors come from a man aged 60 to 75 with COVID-19, enrolled during active disease.

V usage is TRBV7-3 and J usage is TRBJ2-1; TRBD1 aligns across 8 bases. The CDR3 has 16 residues. Trimming removed 5 bases from V and 0 bases from J; junction bases left unmatched: 6. Germline values: CDR1 SGHTA, CDR2 FQGTGA. The CDR3 is CASSRVQGDSYNEQFF. Written as DNA, the CDR3 is TGTGCCAGCAGCCGAGTACAGGGGGACTCCTACAATGAGCAGTTCTTC.

The chain is built from TRBV7-3 and TRBJ2-3, with D perhaps matching TRBD1 (5 bases). From germline, CDR1 is SGHTA and CDR2 FQGTGA. The CDR3 extends over 14 amino acids. Trimming cost V 3 bases and J 1 base, with 8 bases left between them. The CDR3 reads CASSLGRGTDTQYF. The CDR3 bases are TGTGCCAGCAGCTTGGGCAGGGGCACAGATACGCAGTATTTT.

The chain uses TRBV28 and TRBJ1-2; weak D call: TRBD1 (5 bases). The CDR3 loop spans 13 amino acids. Trimming took 7 bases from V and 0 from J, leaving 9 bases between them. Germline CDR1 and CDR2: MDHEN and SYDVKM. CDR3 region: CASTMTANYGYTF. CDR3 bases: TGTGCCAGCACCATGACAGCTAACTATGGCTACACCTTC.

The chain has TRBV5-4 and TRBJ2-2; 14 bases match TRBD2. The germline V gene encodes CDR1 SGHNT and CDR2 YYREEE (reference sequence). The CDR3 has 19 amino acids. Trimming at V came to 4 bases and at J to 7 bases, leaving 15 bases not matched to a gene. The CDR3 spells CASSGGRRLAGGLVGELFF. In DNA form, the CDR3 reads TGTGCCAGCAGCGGTGGGCGAAGACTAGCGGGGGGGCTGGTCGGGGAGCTGTTTTTT.

About this clone: One end of the junction fails to match germline, which may point to a read error. The chain links TRBV20-1 to TRBJ1-2; D perhaps matches TRBD1 (6 bases). The CDR3 has 11 residues. The germline CDR1 and CDR2 sequences are DFQATT and SNEGSKA (reference sequence). The CDR3 protein is CSAPKGRGSAF. The CDR3 DNA reads TGCAGTGCCCCCAAGGGCAGGGGATCAGCCTTC.

The rearrangement uses TRBV5-4 and TRBJ1-5, with a possible D match to TRBD1 (5 bases). CDR1 and CDR2 from the germline V gene are SGHNT and YYREEE (reference sequence). The ends were cut back, 2 bases at V and 0 bases at J, with 9 bases in the middle. CDR3 length: 15 residues. In DNA form, the CDR3 reads TGTGCCAGCAGCTTCCAGGGTATTAGCAATCAGCCCCAGCATTTT. It specifies CASSFQGISNQPQHF.

About this clone: This sample also contains other DNA sequences that code for the same CDR3. This sequence joins TRBV14 and TRBJ1-3; D remains unclear. The CDR3 sequence is 13 residues long. The germline gives CDR1 SGHDN, CDR2 FVKESK. V was clipped by 3 bases and J by 0 bases, with 3 bases between them. CDR3 DNA sequence: TGTGCCAGCAGCCACTCCTCTGGAAACACCATATATTTT. Residues: CASSHSSGNTIYF.

The V gene is TRBV27, the J gene TRBJ2-3; TRBD2 agrees at 10 bases. Germline V gives CDR1 MNHEY, CDR2 SMNVEV (reference sequence). CDR3 length equals 16 residues. With V trimmed by 0 bases and J by 1 base, 1 base remained unmatched. CDR3 nucleotides: TGTGCCAGCAGTTTATCCCTAGCGGGGGGCACAGATACGCAGTATTTT. Translating it yields CASSLSLAGGTDTQYF.

The rearrangement uses TRBV5-6 and TRBJ2-6, with D hard to call. Germline V gene sequence: CDR1 SGHDT, CDR2 YYEEEE. This CDR3 has 18 residues. V lost 0 bases, J lost 0 bases, and 13 bases lay in between. The CDR3, as DNA: TGTGCCAGCAGCTTGGGGCAGGTTTTGCTCTCTGGGGCCAACGTCCTGACTTTC. Translating it yields CASSLGQVLLSGANVLTF. The whole variable domain, remainder taken from reference TRBV5-6 and TRBJ2-6, is DAGVTQSPTHLIKTRGQQVTLRCSPKSGHDTVSWYQQALGQGPQFIFQYYEEEERQRGNFPDRFSGHQFPNYSSELNVNALLLGDSALYLCASSLGQVLLSGANVLTFGAGSRLTVL.

The chain employs TRBV6-2 or TRBV6-3 and TRBJ1-2; TRBD1 matches 7 bases. Germline CDR1 reads MNHEY; CDR2 reads SVGEGT. CDR3 size: 12 residues. The ends lost 5 bases at V and 13 bases at J; junction bases unmatched: 10. The CDR3 DNA follows: TGTGCCAGCAGTCCCCCCAGGGGGAGTTGCACCTTC. Its translation: CASSPPRGSCTF.

The J gene is TRBJ1-1, the V gene TRBV27; TRBD1 is a possible D gene (5 bases). The CDR3 length is 14 residues. Trimming cost V 2 bases and J 3 bases, with 10 bases left between them. Per germline, CDR1 MNHEY and CDR2 SMNVEV (reference sequence). The CDR3 here is CASSLSGGHTEAFF. The CDR3, as DNA: TGTGCCAGCAGTTTAAGCGGGGGACACACTGAAGCTTTCTTT.

The gene calls are TRBV28 and TRBJ2-3, with 12 bases matching TRBD1. Trimming took 1 base from V and 4 from J; bases not matched to a gene: 3. This CDR3 is built from 16 residues. Germline lookup yields CDR1 MDHEN and CDR2 SYDVKM. CDR3 amino acids: CASSLYGTGGPDTQYF. Written as DNA, the CDR3 is TGTGCCAGCAGTTTATATGGGACAGGGGGCCCAGATACGCAGTATTTT.

This clone appeared a single time. CDR3 nucleotide sequence: TGTGCCTGGTATGGTCTCCCGGGACAGGACCGGTATGGCTACACCTTC. Its protein product is CAWYGLPGQDRYGYTF. V gene TRBV30 combines with J gene TRBJ1-2, with 8 bases aligning to TRBD1. This CDR3 region has 16 residues. From germline, CDR1 is GTSNPN and CDR2 SVGIG (reference sequence). V shed 5 bases and J 5 bases; nucleotides not matched to a gene: 16.

The rearrangement uses TRBV9 and TRBJ1-4, with a possible D match to TRBD1 (5 bases). The ends were cut back, 4 bases at V and 4 bases at J, with 17 bases in the middle. The CDR3 sequence is 16 residues long. Germline values: CDR1 SGDLS, CDR2 YYNGEE. The CDR3: CASSPGGGAGNEKLFF. The CDR3 DNA follows: TGTGCCAGCAGCCCTGGTGGAGGGGCTGGTAATGAAAAACTGTTTTTT.

The chain combines TRBV19 with TRBJ1-5; tentatively, D is TRBD1 (5 bases). CDR3 size: 13 residues. V was trimmed by 11 bases and J by 9 bases, leaving 20 bases between them. The V gene's germline CDR1 is LNHDA and CDR2 SQIVND (reference sequence). The CDR3 loop is CALSGSLDGPQHF. CDR3 nucleotides: TGTGCCTTATCAGGGTCCTTGGACGGGCCCCAGCATTTT.

V usage is TRBV5-1 and J usage is TRBJ2-3, with D maybe TRBD1 (5 bases). Deletions cut 2 bases from V and 4 bases from J, with 11 bases between. Germline CDR1 is SGHRS and CDR2 is YFSETQ. This CDR3 has 14 residues. CDR3 coding DNA: TGCGCCAGCAGCTTAATCAAAGGGGCAGATACGCAGTATTTT. This gives the protein CASSLIKGADTQYF. The complete variable domain, with remaining parts taken from reference TRBV5-1 and TRBJ2-3, reads KAGVTQTPRYLIKTRGQQVTLSCSPISGHRSVSWYQQTPGQGLQFLFEYFSETQRNKGNFPGRFSGRQFSNSRSEMNVSTLELGDSALYLCASSLIKGADTQYFGPGTRLTVL.

The rearrangement joins TRBV25-1 to TRBJ1-6; D possibly corresponds to TRBD1 (5 bases). The V gene's germline CDR1 is MGHDK and CDR2 SYGVNS. The germline V and J ends were trimmed by 2 bases and 10 bases, with 15 bases remaining between them. This CDR3 has 15 amino acids. In DNA, the CDR3 is TGTGCCAGCAGTGAAACTGGCGGGGGAGAATCACCCCTCCACTTT. Translated, it gives CASSETGGGESPLHF.

The V call is TRBV14, the J call TRBJ1-2; D is uncertain. The ends were cut back, 1 base at V and 0 bases at J, with 9 bases in the middle. CDR1 and CDR2 (germline): SGHDN, FVKESK. The CDR3 extends over 15 amino acids. The CDR3 bases are TGTGCCAGCAGCCAAGTAGTTGGTTCTAACTATGGCTACACCTTC. It codes for CASSQVVGSNYGYTF.

The J gene is TRBJ1-2, the V gene TRBV5-6; the D gene is possibly TRBD1 (6 bases). V lost 0 bases to trimming and J lost 1 base, with 10 bases between them. The V gene's germline CDR1 is SGHDT and CDR2 YYEEEE. The length of the CDR3 is 15 residues. CDR3 amino acids: CASSLVGQNNYGYTF. CDR3 bases: TGTGCCAGCAGCTTGGTAGGACAGAATAACTATGGCTACACCTTC.

In this sample, this clone turned up once. This chain links TRBV15 with TRBJ1-2; D not certain. This CDR3 has 15 residues. Germline CDR1 is LNHNV and CDR2 is YYDKDF (reference sequence). Trimming removed 4 bases at V and 5 bases at J, with 17 bases between. Written as DNA, the CDR3 is TGTGCCACCAGCAAACCTCGCGCGGGGTGGTATGGCTACACCTTC. Translation: CATSKPRAGWYGYTF.

The chain recombines TRBV11-2 with TRBJ1-1, with D possibly TRBD1 on 6 matching bases. CDR1 SGHAT and CDR2 FQNNGV come from the germline V gene. There are 14 residues in the CDR3. The V gene lost 5 bases and the J gene lost 1 base, with 11 bases spanning the gap. This CDR3 is CASSNNRANTEAFF. The CDR3 coding sequence is TGTGCCAGCAGCAACAACAGGGCGAACACTGAAGCTTTCTTT.